This is a list of T cell receptor beta chains from one sample in a study of T cell responses to AZD1222 COVID-19 vaccine. Repertoires were generated with immunoSEQ multiplex PCR, while TCRdb's copy carries only in-frame clones and drops some. Counted here are approximately 100,000 clones, around nine tenths occurring once; the ten biggest clones make up around 10%. Source: peripheral blood, taken on day 0 of AZD1222 vaccination. These receptors all stem from an adult in good health. CDR3s include the opening cysteine and the closing phenylalanine or tryptophan. Each record gives: J gene, clone size, D gene, V gene, CDR3 protein, CDR3 DNA. D genes are given only for firm matches. Clone size is given for some rows only: seen once, a few or many times, or a class if the clone is expanded.

J: TRBJ2-5; size: .; D: .; V: TRBV6-6; CDR3: CASRKGEAGQETQYF; DNA: TGTGCCAGCAGGAAAGGGGAGGCGGGGCAAGAGACCCAGTACTTC
J: TRBJ2-1; size: .; D: .; V: TRBV3-1/TRBV3-2; CDR3: CASSQAGTSLGIEQFF; DNA: TGTGCCAGCAGCCAAGCCGGGACTTCCCTCGGTATTGAGCAGTTCTTC
J: TRBJ1-4; size: .; D: TRBD1; V: TRBV28; CDR3: CASTQGGQGGEKLFF; DNA: TGTGCCAGCACCCAAGGGGGACAGGGAGGGGAAAAACTGTTTTTT
J: TRBJ1-2; size: few; D: TRBD1; V: TRBV11-2; CDR3: CASSLTGKNGYTF; DNA: TGTGCCAGCAGCTTGACAGGGAAAAATGGCTACACCTTC
J: TRBJ2-5; size: .; D: TRBD2; V: TRBV4-1; CDR3: CASSQVGGQETQYF; DNA: TGCGCCAGCAGCCAAGTGGGAGGGCAAGAGACCCAGTACTTC
J: TRBJ1-2; size: .; D: TRBD1; V: TRBV2; CDR3: CASSTGGYNGYTF; DNA: TGTGCCAGCAGTACAGGGGGCTATAATGGCTACACCTTC
J: TRBJ2-5; size: once; D: .; V: TRBV2; CDR3: CASSELQGRQETQYF; DNA: TGTGCCAGCAGTGAACTACAGGGACGCCAAGAGACCCAGTACTTC
J: TRBJ2-7; size: .; D: .; V: TRBV28; CDR3: CASSQHSELYEQYF; DNA: TGTGCCAGCAGCCAACACAGCGAACTCTACGAGCAGTACTTC
J: TRBJ2-7; size: once; D: TRBD1; V: TRBV6-2/TRBV6-3; CDR3: CASSSSGTGHREQYF; DNA: TGTGCCAGCAGTTCCTCCGGGACAGGCCACCGGGAGCAGTACTTC
J: TRBJ2-7; size: once; D: TRBD2; V: TRBV5-8; CDR3: CASSFIGTRAYEQYF; DNA: TGTGCCAGCAGCTTCATCGGGACTAGAGCCTACGAGCAGTACTTC
J: TRBJ1-2; size: .; D: .; V: TRBV30; CDR3: CAWRLSVGGYTF; DNA: TGTGCCTGGAGGTTGTCGGTTGGTGGCTACACCTTC
J: TRBJ1-1; size: once; D: .; V: TRBV9; CDR3: CASSALQGNTEAFF; DNA: TGTGCCAGCAGCGCCTTACAGGGGAACACTGAAGCTTTCTTT
J: TRBJ1-4; size: .; D: TRBD1; V: TRBV6-5; CDR3: CASSYGTGLNEKLFF; DNA: TGTGCCAGCAGTTACGGGACAGGGCTTAATGAAAAACTGTTTTTT
J: TRBJ1-6; size: .; D: .; V: TRBV10-3; CDR3: CAISLDRESSPLHF; DNA: TGTGCCATCAGTCTGGACCGAGAGAGTTCACCCCTCCACTTT
J: TRBJ1-2; size: .; D: TRBD1; V: TRBV2; CDR3: CASRPTGVGGYTF; DNA: TGTGCCAGCAGGCCGACAGGGGTAGGTGGCTACACCTTC
J: TRBJ2-6; size: .; D: TRBD2; V: TRBV24-1; CDR3: CATSDSGLAGSGANVLTF; DNA: TGTGCCACCAGTGACTCGGGACTAGCGGGCTCTGGGGCCAACGTCCTGACTTTC
J: TRBJ1-5; size: few; D: TRBD1; V: TRBV19; CDR3: CASSIGFRTGNRGGNQPQHF; DNA: TGTGCCAGTAGTATAGGGTTTAGGACAGGGAATCGCGGAGGCAATCAGCCCCAGCATTTT
J: TRBJ2-3; size: .; D: TRBD2; V: TRBV5-6; CDR3: CASSPTSGRLDTQYF; DNA: TGTGCCAGCAGTCCGACTAGCGGGAGGTTAGATACGCAGTATTTT
J: TRBJ2-7; size: few; D: .; V: TRBV28; CDR3: CASSLFTAESSYEQYF; DNA: TGTGCCAGCAGTTTATTTACGGCCGAGAGCTCCTACGAGCAGTACTTC
J: TRBJ1-6; size: .; D: TRBD1; V: TRBV19; CDR3: CASRDSQAYNSPLHF; DNA: TGTGCCAGCAGGGACAGCCAAGCCTATAATTCACCCCTCCACTTT
J: TRBJ2-7; size: .; D: TRBD1; V: TRBV18; CDR3: CASSRTGGDSYEQYF; DNA: TGTGCCAGCTCACGGACAGGGGGTGACTCCTACGAGCAGTACTTC
J: TRBJ1-2; size: .; D: .; V: TRBV7-8; CDR3: CASSAEKGEFYGYTF; DNA: TGTGCCAGCAGCGCCGAAAAGGGGGAGTTCTATGGCTACACCTTC
J: TRBJ1-1; size: .; D: TRBD1; V: TRBV7-8; CDR3: CASSLVGQLNTEAFF; DNA: TGTGCCAGCAGCTTAGTGGGACAGTTGAACACTGAAGCTTTCTTT
J: TRBJ2-2; size: few; D: .; V: TRBV16; CDR3: CASSTSGELFF; DNA: TGTGCCAGCAGTACGTCCGGGGAGCTGTTTTTT
J: TRBJ2-7; size: once; D: TRBD1; V: TRBV4-1; CDR3: CASSQGTGFYEQYF; DNA: TGCGCCAGCAGCCAAGGGACAGGGTTCTACGAGCAGTACTTC
J: TRBJ2-7; size: .; D: TRBD2; V: TRBV6-2/TRBV6-3; CDR3: CASSAGGPSYEQYF; DNA: TGTGCCAGCAGTGCGGGAGGACCCTCCTACGAGCAGTACTTC
J: TRBJ2-5; size: .; D: TRBD1; V: TRBV6-5; CDR3: CASSYSTGKGETQYF; DNA: TGTGCCAGCAGTTACTCGACAGGGAAAGGGGAGACCCAGTACTTC
J: TRBJ2-1; size: .; D: TRBD2; V: TRBV10-3; CDR3: CAISEVAGENNEQFF; DNA: TGTGCCATCAGTGAGGTAGCGGGAGAGAACAATGAGCAGTTCTTC
J: TRBJ1-1; size: .; D: .; V: TRBV7-9; CDR3: CASREGQNTEAFF; DNA: TGTGCCAGCAGGGAGGGACAGAACACTGAAGCTTTCTTT
J: TRBJ2-5; size: .; D: TRBD1; V: TRBV5-4; CDR3: CASSSTGGETQYF; DNA: TGTGCCAGCAGCTCCACAGGGGGAGAGACCCAGTACTTC
J: TRBJ2-7; size: .; D: .; V: TRBV5-1; CDR3: CASSFDAGTYEQYF; DNA: TGCGCCAGCAGCTTTGATGCTGGGACCTACGAGCAGTACTTC
J: TRBJ2-1; size: .; D: .; V: TRBV6-5; CDR3: CASKGTPDPYNEQFF; DNA: TGTGCCAGCAAAGGGACCCCGGACCCCTACAATGAGCAGTTCTTC
J: TRBJ1-6; size: .; D: .; V: TRBV30; CDR3: CAWSDDLSASSPLHF; DNA: TGTGCCTGGAGTGACGACTTGAGTGCTAGCTCACCCCTCCACTTT
J: TRBJ2-1; size: few; D: TRBD1; V: TRBV29-1; CDR3: CSVNRDRTYNEQFF; DNA: TGCAGCGTCAACCGGGACAGGACGTACAATGAGCAGTTCTTC
J: TRBJ2-7; size: .; D: .; V: TRBV11-3; CDR3: CASSLLWRCEQYF; DNA: TGTGCCAGCAGCTTATTGTGGCGGTGCGAGCAGTACTTC
J: TRBJ2-5; size: .; D: .; V: TRBV3-1/TRBV3-2; CDR3: CASMITAQETQYF; DNA: TGTGCCAGCATGATAACGGCCCAAGAGACCCAGTACTTC
J: TRBJ2-3; size: .; D: .; V: TRBV7-3; CDR3: CASSLTQSSVGTQYF; DNA: TGTGCCAGCAGCTTAACTCAGTCTTCTGTGGGTACGCAGTATTTT
J: TRBJ2-1; size: .; D: TRBD1; V: TRBV11-2; CDR3: CASSPRTGVNEQFF; DNA: TGTGCCAGCAGCCCACGGACAGGTGTCAATGAGCAGTTCTTC
J: TRBJ2-5; size: .; D: .; V: TRBV11-2; CDR3: CASSRTSSYQETQYF; DNA: TGTGCCAGCAGCAGGACATCTTCGTACCAAGAGACCCAGTACTTC
J: TRBJ1-2; size: .; D: .; V: TRBV30; CDR3: CAWGEGGRVGYTF; DNA: TGTGCCTGGGGAGAGGGGGGCCGCGTTGGCTACACCTTC
J: TRBJ1-2; size: once; D: .; V: TRBV15; CDR3: CATSTGIDGYTF; DNA: TGTGCCACCTCAACAGGGATAGATGGCTACACCTTC
J: TRBJ2-5; size: .; D: .; V: TRBV11-2; CDR3: CASSLDGQHQETQYF; DNA: TGTGCCAGCAGCTTAGATGGACAGCACCAAGAGACCCAGTACTTC
J: TRBJ2-7; size: .; D: .; V: TRBV11-1; CDR3: CASSTGTYEQYF; DNA: TGTGCCAGCTCGACGGGCACCTACGAGCAGTACTTC
J: TRBJ2-1; size: .; D: .; V: TRBV24-1; CDR3: CATSDTGLSSYNEQFF; DNA: TGTGCCACCAGTGATACAGGGTTAAGCTCCTACAATGAGCAGTTCTTC
J: TRBJ2-5; size: .; D: .; V: TRBV11-2; CDR3: CASSLGSVETQYF; DNA: TGTGCCAGCAGCTTAGGCTCAGTGGAGACCCAGTACTTC
J: TRBJ2-7; size: .; D: TRBD1; V: TRBV28; CDR3: CASGRGLREQYF; DNA: TGTGCCAGCGGCAGGGGGCTGCGTGAGCAGTACTTC
J: TRBJ2-1; size: .; D: .; V: TRBV3-1/TRBV3-2; CDR3: CASSQASNEQFF; DNA: TGTGCCAGCAGCCAAGCGAGCAATGAGCAGTTCTTC
J: TRBJ2-7; size: .; D: TRBD2; V: TRBV27; CDR3: CASSLGLAGADEQYF; DNA: TGTGCCAGCAGTCTCGGACTAGCGGGAGCCGACGAGCAGTACTTC
J: TRBJ1-1; size: .; D: .; V: TRBV20-1; CDR3: CSASRQTAEAFF; DNA: TGCAGTGCTAGTCGGCAAACCGCTGAAGCTTTCTTT
J: TRBJ1-1; size: .; D: .; V: TRBV7-9; CDR3: CASSLKISGAAEAFF; DNA: TGTGCCAGCAGCTTAAAAATATCCGGCGCAGCGGAAGCTTTCTTT
J: TRBJ1-2; size: .; D: .; V: TRBV9; CDR3: CASSVTVSGYGYTF; DNA: TGTGCCAGCAGCGTAACAGTCTCGGGGTATGGCTACACCTTC